The subject of this entry is one T cell receptor beta chain. The data were taken from a study of T cell repertoires in ileal Crohn's disease. Overall study context: Postoperative therapy was given to about half: 11 thiopurines, about 19 anti-TNF agents.

Clones were sequenced by immunoSEQ multiplex PCR, and TCRdb holds only the in-frame ones, with some missing. Of about 4,500 clones in the sample, more than 70% were seen once. The CDR3 has 12 amino acids. Per germline, CDR1 LGHNT and CDR2 FRNRAP. V was cut by 4 bases and J by 5 bases, with 5 bases left in between. The specimen sequenced was ileal tissue. The receptor's source is an adult with Crohn's disease. The chain joins TRBV12-5 to TRBJ2-2; D call uncertain. CDR3 amino acids: CASGSGTGELFF. DNA for the CDR3: TGTGCTAGTGGTTCCGGGACCGGGGAGCTGTTTTTT.